A single T cell receptor beta chain is shown here with its context. This sample was taken from a study of cytomegalovirus exposure and HLA in healthy donors. The PCR ran on 60 Vbeta and 13 Jbeta primers. Sequenced by immunoSEQ multiplex PCR; TCRdb stores in-frame clones only, minus some. The top ten clones hold roughly 3% of a sample with 110,000 or so clones, 65% to 80% of them seen once. The CDR3 consists of 13 residues. V shed 5 bases and J shed 0 bases, with 8 bases lying between them. Germline values: CDR1 GTSNPN, CDR2 SVGIG (reference sequence). The chain links TRBV30 to TRBJ1-3; D unclear. Sequences were obtained from PBMCs. This TCR derives from a female donor in good health and CMV-seronegative. Here the CDR3 DNA reads TGTGCCTGGGGACTCGGCTCTGGAAACACCATATATTTT. As protein: CAWGLGSGNTIYF.